Each of the 9 T cell receptor beta chains below was sequenced from the same sample in a study of blood T cells in healthy people across ages. Combining a sample-barcoded 5' primer with a J-beta primer mix, a second PCR ran for about 7 to 11 cycles. TCRdb used MiXCR to reprocess the 5' RACE reads, holding one entry per CDR3 protein. The data contain over a million distinct CDR3 sequences, roughly 43% of them singletons. Sequenced material: blood. These receptor sequences come from a woman aged 18-29 years in good health.

Turning to this clonotype: Relative to the germline gene, one junction end is altered; a read error may explain this. This chain connects TRBV25-1 to TRBJ2-3; 14 bases are shared with TRBD2. The germline V gene encodes CDR1 MGHDK and CDR2 SYGVNS. This CDR3 contains 16 residues. The CDR3 spells CAGSGTSGGRTDTQYF. CDR3 DNA: TGTGCCGGCAGTGGGACTAGCGGGGGAAGAACAGATACGCAGTATTTT.

The rearrangement links TRBV14 to TRBJ1-1; D is ambiguous. Deletions cut 6 bases from V and 1 base from J, with 9 bases between. From germline, CDR1 is SGHDN and CDR2 FVKESK. The CDR3 is made up of 13 amino acids. The CDR3 DNA sequence: TGTGCCAGCAGGGAAAAAGGGAACACTGAAGCTTTCTTT. Encoded protein: CASREKGNTEAFF.

As for this clonotype: One junction end does not reproduce the germline sequence, and a read error may be involved. The chain employs TRBV20-1 and TRBJ2-7; D might be TRBD2 (5 bases). CDR1 is DFQATT, CDR2 SNEGSKA, per germline (reference sequence). The CDR3 has 15 residues. CDR3 residues: CSATWVGWRPYERYF. The CDR3 DNA is TGCAGTGCCACGTGGGTAGGATGGAGGCCCTACGAGCGGTACTTC.

This clonotype was recorded many times. This chain uses TRBV4-1 with TRBJ2-7, with TRBD2 matching 9 bases. The CDR3 is 19 amino acids. The V gene's germline CDR1 is MGHRA and CDR2 YSYEKL. V trimming: 1 base; J trimming: 2 bases; junction bases outside the gene matches: 15. CDR3 DNA: TGCGCCAGCAGCCAAGTCACGGGATCTAGCGGGACAACCCCCTACGAGCAGTACTTC. The encoded protein is CASSQVTGSSGTTPYEQYF.

This clonotype was detected only a few times. The chain couples TRBV6-6 to TRBJ1-5; D is uncertain. There are 16 residues in the CDR3. Germline V lookup: CDR1 MNHNY, CDR2 SVGAGI (reference sequence). V shed 4 bases and J shed 0 bases, with 13 bases lying between them. The CDR3 nucleotides are TGTGCCAGCAGTTCCGCCGACCATTATAGCAATCAGCCCCAGCATTTT. This encodes CASSSADHYSNQPQHF.

V gene TRBV20-1 combines with J gene TRBJ1-2, with D possibly being TRBD1 (6 bases). Germline CDR1 reads DFQATT; CDR2 reads SNEGSKA (reference sequence). V lost 2 bases and J 4 bases, leaving 20 bases between the germline ends. The CDR3 has 16 residues. CDR3 DNA sequence: TGCAGTGCTAGAATCCGACAGGCCTTTGGGGGCTATGGCTACACCTTC. It translates to CSARIRQAFGGYGYTF.

The chain combines TRBV6-1 with TRBJ1-5; 11 positions agree with TRBD1. The CDR3 loop spans 17 amino acids. Germline V lookup: CDR1 MNHNS, CDR2 SASEGT. V dropped 5 bases and J dropped 2; count of bases not matched to a gene: 8. As DNA, the CDR3 is TGTGCCAGCAGTCCTCTGGGACAGGGGGTAGGCAATCAGCCCCAGCATTTT. It yields the protein CASSPLGQGVGNQPQHF.

The J gene is TRBJ1-2, the V gene TRBV29-1, with TRBD1 matching 8 bases. The length of the CDR3 is 13 residues. Germline V gives CDR1 SQVTM, CDR2 ANQGSEA. Losses at the gene ends were 5 bases for V and 6 bases for J; bases not matched to a gene: 8. CDR3 in DNA: TGCAGCGTTAACAGACAGGGGTACCATGGCTACACCTTC. This translates into CSVNRQGYHGYTF.

The chain has TRBV20-1 and TRBJ2-5; TRBD1 or TRBD2 may be the D gene (5 bases each). The CDR3 runs to 14 residues. Looked up from germline, CDR1 is DFQATT and CDR2 is SNEGSKA (reference sequence). The V end was cut by 2 bases, the J end by 4 bases, with 14 bases between. This chain's CDR3 is CSARMGHGGETQYF. Written as DNA, the CDR3 is TGCAGTGCTAGAATGGGGCATGGGGGAGAGACCCAGTACTTC.